The 21 T cell receptor beta chains listed next were all sequenced from one sample in a study of cytomegalovirus exposure and HLA in healthy donors. Libraries were prepared by immunoSEQ multiplex PCR; TCRdb keeps only in-frame clonotypes and omits some of them. The sample shows about 180,000 clones, 85% of them seen only once. The sample comprised PBMCs. These receptors all come from a man between 18 and 35 years old in good health and CMV-seropositive.

The chain joins TRBV4-1 to TRBJ2-7, with 11 nucleotides matching TRBD2. Germline loops: CDR1 MGHRA, CDR2 YSYEKL. V gave up 4 bases and J gave up 5 bases; unmatched junction bases: 10. The CDR3 is 16 residues long. The CDR3, as DNA: TGCGCCAGCAGCCGAGTACTAGCGGGGGCCCTCAACGAGCAGTACTTC. Its protein product is CASSRVLAGALNEQYF.

This chain uses TRBV29-1 with TRBJ2-7; D possibly corresponds to TRBD1 (5 bases). The V end lost 3 bases, the J end lost 5 bases, and 11 bases lay between the germline ends. Germline CDR1 SQVTM, CDR2 ANQGSEA. CDR3 length equals 12 residues. DNA for the CDR3: TGCAGCGTTGACCAGGGTTCGAACGAGCAGTACTTC. It encodes CSVDQGSNEQYF.

This clone came up a few times. In nucleotides, the CDR3 is TGTGCCAGCAGCTCGCGGGAGACCCAGTACTTC. Amino acid sequence: CASSSRETQYF. The chain recombines TRBV5-6 with TRBJ2-5; D not resolved. Germline assignment: CDR1 SGHDT and CDR2 YYEEEE. The CDR3 runs to 11 residues. V was trimmed by 3 bases and J by 5 bases, leaving 5 bases between them.

The V gene is TRBV4-1, the J gene TRBJ1-2; D is ambiguous. The V gene's germline CDR1 is MGHRA and CDR2 YSYEKL. V lost 2 bases and J lost 6, with 19 bases in between. The CDR3 is 16 amino acids. Here the CDR3 DNA reads TGCGCCAGCAGCCAACTTTTTCACGACCGAGGAGATGGCTACACCTTC. It is translated as CASSQLFHDRGDGYTF.

V gene TRBV4-1 combines with J gene TRBJ2-7; a weak D match, TRBD2 (6 bases). Trimming pared 0 bases from V and 6 bases from J, leaving 18 bases between. CDR3 size: 16 residues. Per the germline V gene, CDR1 is MGHRA and CDR2 is YSYEKL. The CDR3 sequence is CASSQDMRSGTPEQYF. DNA for the CDR3: TGCGCCAGCAGCCAAGATATGAGGTCGGGGACTCCCGAGCAGTACTTC.

The rearrangement links TRBV14 to TRBJ2-1; TRBD2 is a possible D gene (5 bases). The CDR3 sequence is 15 residues long. Germline CDR1 reads SGHDN; CDR2 reads FVKESK. Deletions cut 1 base from V and 3 bases from J, with 10 bases between. CDR3 in amino acids: CASSQVGGSYNEQFF. The DNA of the CDR3 is TGTGCCAGCAGCCAAGTTGGAGGAAGCTACAATGAGCAGTTCTTC.

V usage is TRBV2 and J usage is TRBJ1-1; D is perhaps TRBD1 (6 bases). CDR3 length: 13 amino acids. V lost 1 base and J lost 3, with 6 bases in between. The V gene's germline CDR1 is SNHLY and CDR2 FYNNEI. This chain's CDR3 is CASSEDRDTEAFF. As DNA, the CDR3 is TGTGCCAGCAGTGAAGACAGGGACACTGAAGCTTTCTTT.

The chain employs TRBV6-1 and TRBJ2-7, with a possible D match to TRBD2 (5 bases). The V end lost 4 bases, the J end lost 6 bases, and 16 bases lay between the germline ends. This CDR3 spans 14 amino acids. Germline V gives CDR1 MNHNS, CDR2 SASEGT. The chain's CDR3 is CASSGAASPLEQYF. CDR3 nucleotides: TGTGCCAGCAGTGGAGCCGCTAGCCCTCTCGAGCAGTACTTC.

This clone was observed once. This rearrangement joins TRBV5-6 to TRBJ2-3; TRBD2 aligns across 10 bases. Germline V lookup: CDR1 SGHDT, CDR2 YYEEEE. V gave up 4 bases and J gave up 4 bases; unmatched junction bases: 0. The CDR3 totals 13 residues. CDR3 in amino acids: CASSGTSADTQYF. The CDR3 nucleotides are TGTGCCAGCAGCGGGACTAGCGCAGATACGCAGTATTTT.

The genes are TRBV5-6 and TRBJ2-5; 8 nucleotides match TRBD1. Per germline, CDR1 SGHDT and CDR2 YYEEEE. The junction had 7 bases not matched to a gene; V was cut back by 1 base and J by 5 bases. This CDR3 has 15 residues. The CDR3 sequence: CASSLRTGLGETQYF. As DNA, the CDR3 is TGTGCCAGCAGCTTGCGGACAGGGTTGGGGGAGACCCAGTACTTC.

The V gene is TRBV6-6, the J gene TRBJ2-3; tentative D call: TRBD2 (5 bases). The CDR3 loop spans 14 amino acids. V was clipped by 7 bases and J by 2 bases, with 13 bases between them. Germline CDR1 and CDR2: MNHNY and SVGAGI (reference sequence). The CDR3 DNA follows: TGTGCCAGCATTGCGGGCTTAAACACAGATACGCAGTATTTT. As protein: CASIAGLNTDTQYF.

This rearrangement joins TRBV4-1 to TRBJ2-5; TRBD2 might be the D (5 bases). This CDR3 spans 15 amino acids. CDR1 and CDR2 from the germline V gene are MGHRA and YSYEKL. The V end was cut by 2 bases, the J end by 3 bases, with 13 bases between. The CDR3 DNA reads TGCGCCAGCAGCCAAAAGGGAGAGTCAGAAGAGACCCAGTACTTC. It is translated as CASSQKGESEETQYF.

This rearrangement joins TRBV5-6 to TRBJ1-3; D unresolved. With 0 bases removed from V and 0 bases from J, the gap between germline ends came to 7 bases. CDR3 length: 15 residues. Germline V CDR1 and CDR2: SGHDT, YYEEEE. Here the CDR3 reads CASSLATASGNTIYF. CDR3 DNA: TGTGCCAGCAGCTTGGCAACAGCCTCTGGAAACACCATATATTTT.

This clone has only a few counts. The V gene is TRBV28, the J gene TRBJ1-2; 7 bases line up with TRBD1. The J segment lost 4 bases and the V segment lost 6 bases, leaving 5 bases of the junction unmatched. Germline V gene sequence: CDR1 MDHEN, CDR2 SYDVKM. The CDR3 runs to 13 residues. CDR3 bases: TGTGCCAGCAGGACAGGGAGCGGCTATGGCTACACCTTC. Translated, it gives CASRTGSGYGYTF.

The CDR3 DNA sequence: TGCGCCAGCAGCCAAGATGCTCCGGGTTACAATGAGCAGTTCTTC. It encodes CASSQDAPGYNEQFF. This chain connects TRBV4-1 to TRBJ2-1, with D uncertain. Deletions cut 0 bases from V and 4 bases from J, with 10 bases between. CDR3 length: 15 residues. Germline CDR1 reads MGHRA; CDR2 reads YSYEKL.

This clone came up a few times. This CDR3 is also generated by other DNA sequences in the sample. V gene TRBV18 combines with J gene TRBJ1-1; TRBD1 matches at 7 bases. The length of the CDR3 is 13 residues. Germline V gene lookup returns CDR1 KGHSH and CDR2 LQKENI. V shed 5 bases and J 1 base; nucleotides not matched to a gene: 1. CDR3 in amino acids: CASSGQANTEAFF. The CDR3 DNA follows: TGTGCCAGCTCAGGACAGGCGAACACTGAAGCTTTCTTT.

The V and J genes are TRBV5-4 and TRBJ2-1, with 8 bases identical to TRBD2. CDR1 is SGHNT and CDR2 is YYREEE in the germline V gene (reference sequence). This CDR3 contains 16 residues. The V and J ends lost 2 bases and 3 bases, in that order; junction bases with no gene match: 7. The CDR3 DNA follows: TGTGCCAGCAGCTTAGGGAGCGGGAGTAACTACAATGAGCAGTTCTTC. This translates into CASSLGSGSNYNEQFF.

This chain uses TRBV27 with TRBJ1-6; D is possibly TRBD1 (5 bases). V was trimmed by 6 bases and J by 0 bases, leaving 12 bases between them. The CDR3 is made up of 16 amino acids. Germline CDR1 reads MNHEY; CDR2 reads SMNVEV (reference sequence). The CDR3 DNA follows: TGTGCCAGCAGGGGGCTCTCCGGCTCCTATAATTCACCCCTCCACTTT. This translates into CASRGLSGSYNSPLHF.

V usage is TRBV5-6 and J usage is TRBJ2-7; the D gene is possibly TRBD1 (6 bases). V lost 2 bases and J lost 3, with 12 bases in between. Per germline, CDR1 SGHDT and CDR2 YYEEEE. This CDR3 region has 14 residues. CDR3 nucleotide sequence: TGTGCCAGCAGCTTTGGACAGTCTTTCTACGAGCAGTACTTC. Its translation is CASSFGQSFYEQYF.

The chain uses TRBV7-9 and TRBJ2-1; 12 nucleotides match TRBD2. The CDR3 has 15 amino acids. The V gene end was trimmed by 5 bases and the J gene end by 9 bases; junction bases not matched to a gene: 8. Germline loops: CDR1 SEHNR, CDR2 FQNEAQ (reference sequence). CDR3 sequence reads: CASSPLAGGGSEQFF. CDR3 sequence (DNA): TGTGCCAGCAGCCCGCTAGCGGGAGGGGGCAGTGAGCAGTTCTTC.

The chain combines TRBV5-1 with TRBJ1-4; TRBD1 matches 8 bases. The germline V gene encodes CDR1 SGHRS and CDR2 YFSETQ. The ends lost 3 bases at V and 2 bases at J; junction bases unmatched: 9. The CDR3 consists of 17 residues. CDR3: CASSSQTWTGTNEKLFF. The CDR3 nucleotides read TGCGCCAGCAGCTCCCAAACCTGGACAGGGACTAATGAAAAACTGTTTTTT.